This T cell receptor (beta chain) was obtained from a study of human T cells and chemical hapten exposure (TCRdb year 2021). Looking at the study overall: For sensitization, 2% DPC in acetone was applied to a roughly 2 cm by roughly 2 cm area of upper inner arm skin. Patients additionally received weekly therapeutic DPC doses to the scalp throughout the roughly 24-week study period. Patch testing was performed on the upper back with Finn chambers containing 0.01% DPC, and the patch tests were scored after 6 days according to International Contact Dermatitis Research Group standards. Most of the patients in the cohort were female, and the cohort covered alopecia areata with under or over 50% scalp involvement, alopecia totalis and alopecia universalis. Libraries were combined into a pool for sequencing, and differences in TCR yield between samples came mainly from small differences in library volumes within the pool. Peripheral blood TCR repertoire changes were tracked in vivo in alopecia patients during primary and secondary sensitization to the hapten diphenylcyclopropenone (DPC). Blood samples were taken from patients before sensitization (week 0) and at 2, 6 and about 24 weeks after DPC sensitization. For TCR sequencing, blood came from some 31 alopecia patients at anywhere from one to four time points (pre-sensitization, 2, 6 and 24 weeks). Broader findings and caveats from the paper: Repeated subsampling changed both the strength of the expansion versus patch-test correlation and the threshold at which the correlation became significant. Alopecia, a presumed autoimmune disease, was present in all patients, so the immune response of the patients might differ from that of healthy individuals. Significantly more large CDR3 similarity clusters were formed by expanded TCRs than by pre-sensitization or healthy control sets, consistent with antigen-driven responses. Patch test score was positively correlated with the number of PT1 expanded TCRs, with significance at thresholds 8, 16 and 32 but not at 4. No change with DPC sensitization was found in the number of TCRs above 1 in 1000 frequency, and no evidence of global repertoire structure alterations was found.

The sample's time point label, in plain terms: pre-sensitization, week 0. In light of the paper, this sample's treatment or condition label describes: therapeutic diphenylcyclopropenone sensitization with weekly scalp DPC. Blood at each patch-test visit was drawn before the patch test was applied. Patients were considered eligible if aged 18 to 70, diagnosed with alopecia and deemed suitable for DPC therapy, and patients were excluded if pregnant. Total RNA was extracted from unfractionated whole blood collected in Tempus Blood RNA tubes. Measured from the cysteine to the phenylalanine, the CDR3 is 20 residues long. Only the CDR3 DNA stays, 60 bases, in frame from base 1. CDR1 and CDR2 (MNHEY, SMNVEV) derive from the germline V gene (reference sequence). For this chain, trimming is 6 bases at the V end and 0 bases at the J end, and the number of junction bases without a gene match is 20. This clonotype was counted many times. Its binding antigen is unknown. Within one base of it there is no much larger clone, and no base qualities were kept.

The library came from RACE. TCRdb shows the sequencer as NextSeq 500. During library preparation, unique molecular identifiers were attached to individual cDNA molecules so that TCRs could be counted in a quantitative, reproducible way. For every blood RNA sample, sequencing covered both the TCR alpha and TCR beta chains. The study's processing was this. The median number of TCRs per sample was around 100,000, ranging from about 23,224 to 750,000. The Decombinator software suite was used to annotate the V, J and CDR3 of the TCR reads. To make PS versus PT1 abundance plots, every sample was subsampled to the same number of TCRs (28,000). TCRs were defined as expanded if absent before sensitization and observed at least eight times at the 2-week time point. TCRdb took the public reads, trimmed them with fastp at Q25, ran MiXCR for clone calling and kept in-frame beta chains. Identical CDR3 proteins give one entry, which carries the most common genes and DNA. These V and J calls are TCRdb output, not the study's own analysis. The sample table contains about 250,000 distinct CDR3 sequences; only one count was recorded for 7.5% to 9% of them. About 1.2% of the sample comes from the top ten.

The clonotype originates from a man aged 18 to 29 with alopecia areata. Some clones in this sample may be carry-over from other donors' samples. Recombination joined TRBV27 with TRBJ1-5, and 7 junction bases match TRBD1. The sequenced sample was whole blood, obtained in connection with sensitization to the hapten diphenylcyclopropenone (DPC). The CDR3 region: CASSSSRSGTELYSNQPQHF. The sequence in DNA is TGTGCCAGCAGCTCGTCAAGGAGCGGGACAGAACTTTATAGCAATCAGCCCCAGCATTTT.